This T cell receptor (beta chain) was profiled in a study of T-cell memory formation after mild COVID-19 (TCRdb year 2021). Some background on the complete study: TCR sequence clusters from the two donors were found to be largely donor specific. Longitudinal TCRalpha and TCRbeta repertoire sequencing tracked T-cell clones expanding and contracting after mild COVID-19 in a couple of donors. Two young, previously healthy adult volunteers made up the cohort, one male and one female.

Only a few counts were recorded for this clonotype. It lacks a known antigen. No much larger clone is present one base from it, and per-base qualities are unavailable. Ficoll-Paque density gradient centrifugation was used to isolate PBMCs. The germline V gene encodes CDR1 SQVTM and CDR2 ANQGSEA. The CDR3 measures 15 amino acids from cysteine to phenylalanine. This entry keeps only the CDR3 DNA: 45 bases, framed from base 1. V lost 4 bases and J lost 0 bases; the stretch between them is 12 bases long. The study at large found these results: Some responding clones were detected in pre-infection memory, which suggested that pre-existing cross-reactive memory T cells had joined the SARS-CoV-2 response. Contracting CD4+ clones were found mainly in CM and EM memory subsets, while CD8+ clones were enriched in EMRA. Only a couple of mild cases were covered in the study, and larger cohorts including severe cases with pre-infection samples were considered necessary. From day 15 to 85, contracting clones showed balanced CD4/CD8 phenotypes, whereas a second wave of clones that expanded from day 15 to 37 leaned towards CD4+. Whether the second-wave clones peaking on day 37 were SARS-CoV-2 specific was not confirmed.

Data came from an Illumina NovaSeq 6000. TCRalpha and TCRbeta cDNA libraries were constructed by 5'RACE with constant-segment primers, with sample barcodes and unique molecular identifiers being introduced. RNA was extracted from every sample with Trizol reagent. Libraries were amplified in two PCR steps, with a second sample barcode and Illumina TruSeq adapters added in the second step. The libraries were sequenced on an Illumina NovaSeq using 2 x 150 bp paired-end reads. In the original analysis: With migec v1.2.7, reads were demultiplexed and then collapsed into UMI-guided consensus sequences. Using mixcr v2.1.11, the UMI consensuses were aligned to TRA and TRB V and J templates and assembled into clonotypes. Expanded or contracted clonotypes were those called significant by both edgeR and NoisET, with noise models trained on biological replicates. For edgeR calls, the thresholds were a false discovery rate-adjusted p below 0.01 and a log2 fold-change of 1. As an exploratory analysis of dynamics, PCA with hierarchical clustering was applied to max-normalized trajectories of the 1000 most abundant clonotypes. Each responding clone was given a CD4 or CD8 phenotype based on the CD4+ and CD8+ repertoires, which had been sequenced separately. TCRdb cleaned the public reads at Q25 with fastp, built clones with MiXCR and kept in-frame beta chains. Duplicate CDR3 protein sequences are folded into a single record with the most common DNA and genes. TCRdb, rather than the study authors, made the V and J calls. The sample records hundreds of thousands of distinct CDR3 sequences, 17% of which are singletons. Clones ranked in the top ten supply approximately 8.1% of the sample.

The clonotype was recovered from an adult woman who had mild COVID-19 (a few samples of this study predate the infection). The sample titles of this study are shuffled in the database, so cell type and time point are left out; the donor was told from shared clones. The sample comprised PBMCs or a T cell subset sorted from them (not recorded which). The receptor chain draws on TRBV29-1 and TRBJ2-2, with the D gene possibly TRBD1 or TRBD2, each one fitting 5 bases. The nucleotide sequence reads TGCAGCGTTGGCTCCGGGACGGCGAACACCGGGGAGCTGTTTTTT. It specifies CSVGSGTANTGELFF.